This T cell receptor (beta chain) was observed in a study of Ad26.COV2.S vaccination and SARS-CoV-2 variants. The method was immunoSEQ multiplex PCR; TCRdb's version includes in-frame clones alone and lacks a portion of them. Among fewer than 500,000 clones listed, approximately 92% were seen once. The germline gives CDR1 GTSNPN, CDR2 SVGIG (reference sequence). The length of the CDR3 is 9 residues. V was shortened by 8 bases and J by 6 bases, with 7 bases between the two germline ends. As for treatment: 15 to 20 received Ad26.COV2.S at low or high dose, single or two shots; about 5 received placebo; per-sample allocation not given. Samples came from day 63 after the first vaccine or placebo injection.

The rearrangement links TRBV30 to TRBJ1-2, with D uncertain. The source of this sequence is a person aged 18-65 years who received the Ad26.COV2.S COVID-19 vaccine or a placebo. This sample comprised peripheral blood, obtained in a trial of Ad26.COV2.S vaccine versus placebo. CDR3 nucleotide sequence: TGTGCCGGTTTGGATGGCTACACCTTC. This encodes CAGLDGYTF.